The sample holds many counts of the clone carrying this T cell receptor beta chain. What it recognizes is unknown. This record belongs to a study of early T cells in non-severe SARS-CoV-2 infection. Background on the study: Sequencing of unsorted whole blood was done on bulk RNA, leaving chains unpaired. Study-level points and caveats: The VDJdb matching leaned toward anti-spike CD8 responses and overlooked private and CD4 specificities.

Each cDNA molecule carried a unique molecular identifier. TCRdb ran MiXCR on the 5' RACE reads and lists one entry per CDR3 protein. The sample shows tens of thousands of distinct CDR3 sequences, around 8% of them seen only once. This CDR3 is built from 15 residues. The germline CDR1 and CDR2 sequences are SGDLS and YYNGEE. The germline V and J ends were trimmed by 0 bases and 4 bases, with 13 bases remaining between them. The receptor was derived from an adult who was a healthcare worker with PCR-confirmed SARS-CoV-2 infection or an uninfected control (not recorded which). The chain employs TRBV9 and TRBJ2-5; TRBD2 might be the D (6 bases). Here the sequenced sample was whole blood, taken at baseline. The CDR3 DNA is TGTGCCAGCAGCGTAGCTGAGGGAGGAGGAGAGACCCAGTACTTC. Protein sequence: CASSVAEGGGETQYF. The full variable domain, rest sourced from reference TRBV9 and TRBJ2-5, is DSGVTQTPKHLITATGQRVTLRCSPRSGDLSVYWYQQSLDQGLQFLIQYYNGEERAKGNILERFSAQQFPDLHSELNLSSLELGDSALYFCASSVAEGGGETQYFGPGTRLLVL.